These T cell receptor beta chains were read from a single sample in a study of blood T cell repertoires in COVID-19. The data were produced by immunoSEQ multiplex PCR, yet TCRdb's version contains in-frame clones alone and is incomplete. The sample has 250,000 to 300,000 clones, over 65% seen once. The specimen was peripheral blood. The source is a man between 60 and 75 years old who had recovered from COVID-19. CDR3s include the opening cysteine and the closing phenylalanine or tryptophan. The D gene is left open where the match is weak. Clone size, where shown, is once, few, many, or a class for clones that have expanded.

TRBV4-2	few	15	TRBD1	TRBJ1-5	TGTGCCAGCAGCCAAAGGACAGGGGGCAACCAGCCCCAGCATTTT	CASSQRTGGNQPQHF
TRBV19	-	11	-	TRBJ2-7	TGTGCCAGTAGTTTCCGTAACGAGCAGTACTTC	CASSFRNEQYF
TRBV6-1	-	15	-	TRBJ2-1	TGTGCCAGCAGTGACGGGCGGGTGGGAATCAATGAGCAGTTCTTC	CASSDGRVGINEQFF
TRBV6-6	-	15	-	TRBJ2-2	TGTGCCAGCAGATCTGGCAGGGGGGACACCGGGGAGCTGTTTTTT	CASRSGRGDTGELFF
TRBV7-2	-	14	TRBD1	TRBJ2-7	TGTGCCAGCAGCTTAACTTTCCAGGGGGCCGAGCAGTACTTC	CASSLTFQGAEQYF
TRBV7-7	-	15	-	TRBJ2-1	TGTGCCAGCAGCTTAGCGGACAGCTCCTACAATGAGCAGTTCTTC	CASSLADSSYNEQFF
TRBV5-4	-	13	TRBD2	TRBJ2-1	TGTGCCAGCAGCTCATCGTTGCGGGAGAAGTCGTTCTTC	CASSSSLREKSFF
TRBV11-2	-	15	-	TRBJ1-4	TGTGCCAGCAGCCCCAATCAGGGAGGAGGTGAAAAACTGTTTTTT	CASSPNQGGGEKLFF
TRBV5-4	-	14	TRBD2	TRBJ2-1	TGTGCCAGCAAGGCTAGCGGGATTGGAAATGAGCAGTTCTTC	CASKASGIGNEQFF
TRBV12-5	few	12	-	TRBJ1-6	TGTGCTAGTGGTTCTAATTTTTCACCCCTCCACTTT	CASGSNFSPLHF
TRBV7-9	-	15	-	TRBJ2-3	TGTGCCAGCAGCTTCGTTGAGCGGGTAACAGATACGCAGTATTTT	CASSFVERVTDTQYF
TRBV6-5	-	15	TRBD2	TRBJ2-7	TGTGCCAGCAGAGTGGCCCCCGCGGGAGGAAACGAGCAGTACTTC	CASRVAPAGGNEQYF
TRBV3-1/TRBV3-2	-	15	-	TRBJ1-5	TGTGCCAGCAGCATACGGCGGCCAGGCAATCAGCCCCAGCATTTT	CASSIRRPGNQPQHF
TRBV7-8	few	17	TRBD1	TRBJ2-1	TGTGCCAGCAGAGCAGGCAGACAGGGTATCTCCTACAATGAGCAGTTCTTC	CASRAGRQGISYNEQFF
TRBV9	-	16	TRBD2	TRBJ2-1	TGTGCCAGCAGCGTAGAAGCGGGGGGTTCGTACAATGAGCAGTTCTTC	CASSVEAGGSYNEQFF
TRBV7-9	-	16	-	TRBJ2-2	TGTGCCAGCAGCCCCCCCGGTAGCGGGAACACCGGGGAGCTGTTTTTT	CASSPPGSGNTGELFF
TRBV6-2/TRBV6-3	-	15	TRBD2	TRBJ2-3	TGTGCCAGCAGTTGGGGCGGGGGGAGCACAGATACGCAGTATTTT	CASSWGGGSTDTQYF
TRBV6-5	-	15	TRBD1	TRBJ2-2	TGTGCCAGCAGCAACGGACAGGGCAGGGTCGGGGAGCTGTTTTTT	CASSNGQGRVGELFF
TRBV4-1	once	14	-	TRBJ2-1	TGCGCCAGCAGCCAAGATGCAGTCTACAATGAGCAGTTCTTC	CASSQDAVYNEQFF
TRBV6-5	-	15	TRBD1	TRBJ1-1	TGTGCCAGCACCAGGGGACAGCAGGGCAACACTGAAGCTTTCTTT	CASTRGQQGNTEAFF
TRBV7-3	few	14	TRBD2	TRBJ2-3	TGTGCCAGCAGCCTAGGACTAGTTGGAGATACGCAGTATTTT	CASSLGLVGDTQYF
TRBV5-1	-	18	TRBD1	TRBJ2-5	TGCGCCAGCAGCCTAAAGGGACAGCCTGTTTTAAGTCAAGAGACCCAGTACTTC	CASSLKGQPVLSQETQYF
TRBV5-1	-	16	TRBD1	TRBJ1-6	TGCGCCAGCAGCGCGGGGGGGACAGCGAATAATTCACCCCTCCACTTT	CASSAGGTANNSPLHF
TRBV21-1	-	14	-	TRBJ2-2	TGTGCCAGCAGCACGACAGGTCTTACCGGGGAGCTGTTTTTT	CASSTTGLTGELFF
TRBV11-3	-	15	-	TRBJ2-3	TGTGCCAGCAGCTTAGCGGCGACTAGCACAGATACGCAGTATTTT	CASSLAATSTDTQYF
TRBV10-3	-	17	TRBD1	TRBJ1-2	TGTGCCATCAGTGCCGGACAGGGGGCAATTGTTTTTTATGGCTACACCTTC	CAISAGQGAIVFYGYTF
TRBV19	-	15	TRBD1	TRBJ1-5	TGTGCCAGTAGTATAGCAGGGGGGCCCGACCTGGCCCAGCATTTT	CASSIAGGPDLAQHF
TRBV5-4	few	14	TRBD1	TRBJ1-2	TGTGCCAGCAGCTCTAACCAGGGGGCCGGGGGCTACACCTTC	CASSSNQGAGGYTF
TRBV5-1	-	14	TRBD1	TRBJ2-3	TGCGCCAGCAGCTTGGAGGGGGCAGGAGATACGCAGTATTTT	CASSLEGAGDTQYF
TRBV30	-	16	TRBD1	TRBJ1-5	TGTGCCTGGAGTGTCCCCGGGACAGTTAGCAATCAGCCCCAGCATTTT	CAWSVPGTVSNQPQHF
TRBV4-1	-	17	TRBD2	TRBJ2-5	TGCGCCAGCAGCCAAAAAGGGGCGGGAGGGCTCTTTGAGACCCAGTACTTC	CASSQKGAGGLFETQYF
TRBV6-5	-	14	TRBD1	TRBJ1-1	TGTGCCAGCAGTTACTCTACAGGGGGTGCTGAAGCTTTCTTT	CASSYSTGGAEAFF
TRBV5-1	-	17	TRBD2	TRBJ2-2	TGCGCCAGCAGCTGGACTAGCGGGAGTCCGAACACCGGGGAGCTGTTTTTT	CASSWTSGSPNTGELFF